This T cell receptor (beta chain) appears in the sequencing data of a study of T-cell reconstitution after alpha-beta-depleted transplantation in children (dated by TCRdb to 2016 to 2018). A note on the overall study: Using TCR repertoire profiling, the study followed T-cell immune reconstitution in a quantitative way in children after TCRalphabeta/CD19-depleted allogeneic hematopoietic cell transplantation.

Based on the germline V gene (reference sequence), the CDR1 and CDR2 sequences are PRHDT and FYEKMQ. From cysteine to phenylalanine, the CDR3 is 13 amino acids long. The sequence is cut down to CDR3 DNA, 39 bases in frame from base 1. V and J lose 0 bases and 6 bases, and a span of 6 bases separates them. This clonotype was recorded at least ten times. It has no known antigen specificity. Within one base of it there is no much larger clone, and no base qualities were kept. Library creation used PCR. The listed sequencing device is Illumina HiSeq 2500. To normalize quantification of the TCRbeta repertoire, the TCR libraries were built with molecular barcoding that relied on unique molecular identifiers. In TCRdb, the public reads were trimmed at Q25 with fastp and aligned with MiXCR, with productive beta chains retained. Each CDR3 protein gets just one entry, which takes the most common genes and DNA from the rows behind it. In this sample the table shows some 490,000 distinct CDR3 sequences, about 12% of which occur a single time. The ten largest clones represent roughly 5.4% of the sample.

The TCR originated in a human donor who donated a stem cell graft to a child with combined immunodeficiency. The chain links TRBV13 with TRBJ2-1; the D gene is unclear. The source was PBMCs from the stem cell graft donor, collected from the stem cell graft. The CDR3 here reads CASSLGPVNEQFF. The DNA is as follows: TGTGCCAGCAGCTTAGGCCCGGTCAATGAGCAGTTCTTC.